These 29 T cell receptor beta chains share one sample of origin, sequenced in a study of T cell repertoires in cytomegalovirus infection. TCRdb independently ran MiXCR on the reads; one entry per CDR3 protein. Of approximately 250,000 distinct CDR3 sequences detected, over 20% appear once; the ten largest clones hold around a sixth. What was sequenced was CD8+ T cells from PBMCs. All receptors come from a human donor in good health (CMV status not recorded). Some clones in this sample may be carry-over from other donors' samples.

This clonotype has a handful of counts. This chain links TRBV4-1 with TRBJ1-2; no definite D call. CDR1 and CDR2 from the germline V gene are MGHRA and YSYEKL. The germline V and J ends were trimmed by 0 bases and 8 bases, with 7 bases remaining between them. The CDR3 runs 12 residues. The CDR3 DNA follows: TGCGCCAGCAGCCAAGATGCGGCGGGCTACACCTTC. Translating gives CASSQDAAGYTF.

In DNA, the CDR3 is TGTGCCAGCAGTGAAAGGGCGGCCGGGGAGCTGTTTTTT. Translated, it gives CASSERAAGELFF. The chain has TRBV28 and TRBJ2-2; D unclear. The germline CDR1 and CDR2 sequences are MDHEN and SYDVKM. The CDR3 length is 13 residues. V was clipped by 5 bases and J by 6 bases, with 10 bases between them.

This CDR3 is CASGTVNTIYF. CDR3 DNA sequence: TGTGCCAGCGGGACAGTTAATACCATATATTTT. This chain uses TRBV7-9 with TRBJ1-3; 7 bases agree with TRBD1. CDR1 is SEHNR, CDR2 FQNEAQ, per germline (reference sequence). V lost 8 bases to trimming and J lost 10 bases; unmatched junction nucleotides: 5. The length of the CDR3 is 11 residues.

The V gene is TRBV10-3, the J gene TRBJ1-1; D ambiguous. CDR1 and CDR2 (germline): ENHRY, SYGVKD. V lost 0 bases, J lost 4 bases, and 12 bases lay in between. The CDR3 is 15 amino acids. CDR3 bases: TGTGCCATCAGTGAGTCGAAGAGGGCGCCCACTGAAGCTTTCTTT. Its protein is CAISESKRAPTEAFF.

This clonotype turned up a few times. V usage is TRBV20-1 and J usage is TRBJ2-7, with 7 bases fitting TRBD2. CDR1 is DFQATT, CDR2 SNEGSKA, per germline (reference sequence). This CDR3 region has 13 residues. Trimming removed 2 bases from V and 2 bases from J; junction bases left unmatched: 3. The CDR3 loop is CSARSGEAYEQYF. The CDR3 nucleotides are TGCAGTGCTAGAAGCGGGGAGGCCTACGAGCAGTACTTC.

This sequence joins TRBV20-1 and TRBJ1-2; D is possibly TRBD1 (5 bases). CDR1 is DFQATT and CDR2 is SNEGSKA in the germline V gene (reference sequence). The ends were cut back, 6 bases at V and 8 bases at J, with 13 bases in the middle. CDR3 length: 11 amino acids. The CDR3 here is CSAGVGEGYTF. Written as DNA, the CDR3 is TGCAGTGCGGGTGTGGGGGAAGGCTACACCTTC.

In its sample, this clonotype was seen a few times. CDR3 nucleotides: TGTGCCAGCAGCTTAGTTGTGGCGGGGGGACTCCAAGAGACCCAGTACTTC. It is translated as CASSLVVAGGLQETQYF. The genes are TRBV7-9 and TRBJ2-5; the match to TRBD2 covers 8 bases. The CDR3 consists of 17 residues. With V trimmed by 1 base and J by 1 base, 8 bases remained unmatched. Germline V gives CDR1 SEHNR, CDR2 FQNEAQ (reference sequence).

The V and J genes are TRBV28 and TRBJ2-7, with D possibly TRBD2 on 5 matching bases. This CDR3 contains 12 residues. V lost 11 bases to trimming and J lost 2 bases, with 13 bases between them. Germline loops: CDR1 MDHEN, CDR2 SYDVKM. CDR3 nucleotide sequence: TGTGCCTCGCTGGACGGGACCTACGAGCAGTACTTC. Translated: CASLDGTYEQYF.

The V and J genes are TRBV7-9 and TRBJ1-1; no clear D. CDR1 SEHNR and CDR2 FQNEAQ come from the germline V gene (reference sequence). This CDR3 comprises 12 residues. V was shortened by 7 bases and J by 3 bases, with 9 bases between the two germline ends. CDR3 in DNA: TGTGCCAGCAACTGGGAGGACACTGAAGCTTTCTTT. Amino acid sequence: CASNWEDTEAFF. Combining the CDR3 with reference TRBV7-9 and TRBJ1-1 gives the whole variable domain DTGVSQNPRHKITKRGQNVTFRCDPISEHNRLYWYRQTLGQGPEFLTYFQNEAQLEKSRLLSDRFSAERPKGSFSTLEIQRTEQGDSAMYLCASNWEDTEAFFGQGTRLTVV.

There are a few counts of this clonotype. The gene calls are TRBV7-8 and TRBJ1-1; no clear D. With 1 base removed from V and 0 bases from J, the gap between germline ends came to 9 bases. Germline V gene sequence: CDR1 SGHVS, CDR2 FQNEAQ. CDR3 length: 15 residues. This CDR3 is CASSLGGLLNTEAFF. CDR3 bases: TGTGCCAGCAGCTTAGGTGGACTCCTGAACACTGAAGCTTTCTTT. Drawing the rest from reference TRBV7-8 and TRBJ1-1, the complete variable domain is GAGVSQSPRYKVAKRGQDVALRCDPISGHVSLFWYQQALGQGPEFLTYFQNEAQLDKSGLPSDRFFAERPEGSVSTLKIQRTQQEDSAVYLCASSLGGLLNTEAFFGQGTRLTVV.

This clonotype has more than one count but fewer than ten. CDR3 in amino acids: CASSFTRDRGDYGYTF. CDR3 bases: TGTGCCAGCAGTTTTACCCGGGACAGGGGTGACTATGGCTACACCTTC. J is TRBJ1-2 and V is TRBV6-2 or TRBV6-3, with 10 bases lining up with TRBD1. The germline CDR1 and CDR2 sequences are MNHEY and SVGEGT. The CDR3 loop spans 16 amino acids. Trimming removed 4 bases from V and 3 bases from J; junction bases left unmatched: 8.

This clonotype was seen a few times. The chain has TRBV27 and TRBJ2-2, with D perhaps given as TRBD1 or TRBD2 (5 bases each). CDR1 and CDR2 (germline): MNHEY, SMNVEV (reference sequence). V was trimmed by 7 bases and J by 0 bases, leaving 18 bases between them. This CDR3 is 17 amino acids long. CDR3 amino acids: CASKIGLGTANTGELFF. The CDR3 nucleotides read TGTGCCAGCAAGATAGGGCTAGGGACCGCGAACACCGGGGAGCTGTTTTTT.

This clonotype appeared once. The chain employs TRBV28 and TRBJ2-1; 8 bases fit TRBD1. Germline-derived CDR1 and CDR2 are MDHEN and SYDVKM. The CDR3 covers 14 residues. Unmatched junction bases numbered 5, after V lost 5 bases and J lost 5 bases. CDR3 in DNA: TGTGCCAGCAGTCACCGGGACAGGAACAATGAGCAGTTCTTC. Its translation: CASSHRDRNNEQFF. Full variable domain (missing parts from reference TRBV28 and TRBJ2-1): DVKVTQSSRYLVKRTGEKVFLECVQDMDHENMFWYRQDPGLGLRLIYFSYDVKMKEKGDIPEGYSVSREKKERFSLILESASTNQTSMYLCASSHRDRNNEQFFGPGTRLTVL.

CDR3 in amino acids: CASSLGQVFEQYF. CDR3 nucleotides: TGTGCCAGCAGTCTCGGACAGGTCTTCGAGCAGTACTTC. The chain links TRBV27 to TRBJ2-7, with 7 positions matching TRBD1. The CDR3 has 13 residues. The V gene end was trimmed by 5 bases and the J gene end by 6 bases; junction bases not matched to a gene: 7. The germline CDR1 and CDR2 sequences are MNHEY and SMNVEV (reference sequence).

This clonotype was detected ten times or more. The chain uses TRBV7-6 and TRBJ2-5; D gene unclear. There are 14 residues in the CDR3. Trimming cost V 1 base and J 5 bases, with 11 bases left between them. Germline CDR1 is SGHVS and CDR2 is FNYEAQ. In DNA form, the CDR3 reads TGTGCCAGCAGCTTAGACGTCGGCACGGAGACCCAGTACTTC. Residues: CASSLDVGTETQYF.

The chain employs TRBV13 and TRBJ1-1, with D possibly TRBD1 on 5 matching bases. This CDR3 region has 16 residues. The germline V gene encodes CDR1 PRHDT and CDR2 FYEKMQ (reference sequence). V dropped 6 bases and J dropped 4 bases, with 21 bases sitting between them. CDR3 in DNA: TGTGCCAGCAGTATTGGAGGACGGGGCCCCGCCACTGAAGCTTTCTTT. It codes for CASSIGGRGPATEAFF.

This rearrangement joins TRBV14 to TRBJ2-1; tentatively, D is TRBD1 (6 bases). Germline CDR1 and CDR2: SGHDN and FVKESK. The CDR3 runs to 14 residues. V lost 3 bases and J 4 bases, leaving 10 bases between the germline ends. CDR3 in DNA: TGTGCCAGCAGCCATTTGAGGGGGTACAATGAGCAGTTCTTC. Protein sequence: CASSHLRGYNEQFF.

This chain connects TRBV20-1 to TRBJ2-6; 7 nucleotides match TRBD2. After removal of 0 bases from V and 0 bases from J, the junction contained 5 bases not matched to a gene. Germline V gene data show CDR1 as DFQATT and CDR2 as SNEGSKA (reference sequence). This CDR3 has 17 residues. The CDR3 DNA follows: TGCAGTGCTAGAGAGGGGGGGAGGGACTCTGGGGCCAACGTCCTGACTTTC. Its translation is CSAREGGRDSGANVLTF.

V and J are TRBV6-2 or TRBV6-3 and TRBJ2-7, with D possibly TRBD2 on 6 matching bases. The CDR3 consists of 14 residues. Trimming stripped 2 bases from V and 3 bases from J, with 11 bases between. Germline values: CDR1 MNHEY, CDR2 SVGEGT. The DNA of the CDR3 is TGTGCCAGCAGTTACATGGCGGGGTTCTACGAGCAGTACTTC. The encoded protein is CASSYMAGFYEQYF.

The V gene is TRBV7-9, the J gene TRBJ1-5; perhaps TRBD1 as D (5 bases). The CDR3 sequence is 14 residues long. V was cut by 8 bases and J by 4 bases, with 15 bases left in between. Germline V gives CDR1 SEHNR, CDR2 FQNEAQ (reference sequence). The CDR3 DNA is TGTGCCAGCTCCTCATGGGGCCCTAATCAGCCCCAGCATTTT. This encodes CASSSWGPNQPQHF.

This clonotype was seen many times. The chain recombines TRBV7-2 with TRBJ2-3; unclear D gene. Germline CDR1 is SGHTA and CDR2 is FQGNSA. The CDR3 is 12 amino acids. V lost 5 bases to trimming and J lost 5 bases, with 8 bases between them. The CDR3 protein is CASSLRLDTQYF. Written as DNA, the CDR3 is TGTGCCAGCAGCCTACGTTTAGATACGCAGTATTTT.

This clonotype was found many times. This sequence joins TRBV7-3 and TRBJ2-1, with 7 bases that match TRBD1. This CDR3 has 17 residues. The V gene end was trimmed by 4 bases and the J gene end by 7 bases; junction bases not matched to a gene: 16. CDR1 is SGHTA and CDR2 is FQGTGA in the germline V gene. The CDR3 here is CASSSTRDRVDKNEQFF. The DNA for the CDR3 is TGTGCCAGCAGCTCAACCAGAGACAGGGTGGATAAGAATGAGCAGTTCTTC. The full variable domain, with the rest looked up from reference TRBV7-3 and TRBJ2-1, is GAGVSQTPSNKVTEKGKYVELRCDPISGHTALYWYRQSLGQGPEFLIYFQGTGAADDSGLPNDRFFAVRPEGSVSTLKIQRTERGDSAVYLCASSSTRDRVDKNEQFFGPGTRLTVL.

DNA for the CDR3: TGTGCCAGCAGCTTAGGCGAGACAGAGCAGTTCTTC. Its protein is CASSLGETEQFF. The chain joins TRBV7-6 to TRBJ2-1; D is uncertain. Germline CDR1 is SGHVS and CDR2 is FNYEAQ. The CDR3 is made up of 12 amino acids. Deletions cut 1 base from V and 10 bases from J, with 8 bases between.

V and J are TRBV15 and TRBJ2-5; D could derive from TRBD1 or TRBD2 (5 bases each). The germline V gene encodes CDR1 LNHNV and CDR2 YYDKDF (reference sequence). The CDR3 is 14 amino acids. The V end was cut by 5 bases, the J end by 1 base, with 11 bases between. The CDR3 DNA sequence: TGTGCCACCAGCGGTTTCGGGGCCCAAGAGACCCAGTACTTC. It is translated as CATSGFGAQETQYF.

This clonotype was observed at least ten times. The gene calls are TRBV5-5 and TRBJ2-5, with D possibly matching TRBD2 (6 bases). Trimming stripped 5 bases from V and 3 bases from J, with 14 bases between. The length of the CDR3 is 14 residues. In germline, CDR1 is SGHKS, CDR2 YYEKEE (reference sequence). The CDR3 reads CASRWGGGEETQYF. CDR3 nucleotide sequence: TGTGCCAGCAGGTGGGGTGGAGGGGAAGAGACCCAGTACTTC. The variable domain in full, with the rest retrieved from reference TRBV5-5 and TRBJ2-5, is DAGVTQSPTHLIKTRGQQVTLRCSPISGHKSVSWYQQVLGQGPQFIFQYYEKEERGRGNFPDRFSARQFPNYSSELNVNALLLGDSALYLCASRWGGGEETQYFGPGTRLLVL.

There are a few counts of this clonotype. The chain has TRBV4-2 and TRBJ1-4, with D perhaps matching TRBD1 (5 bases). CDR1 and CDR2 (germline): LGHNA, YNFKEQ. The V gene lost 1 base and the J gene lost 8 bases, with 14 bases spanning the gap. This CDR3 has 15 residues. The CDR3 sequence: CASSQVRDFDEKLFF. The CDR3 DNA follows: TGTGCCAGCAGCCAAGTAAGGGACTTCGACGAAAAACTGTTTTTT.

This clonotype came up a few times. The chain joins TRBV2 to TRBJ2-4, with D perhaps assigned TRBD1 or TRBD2 (6 bases each). This CDR3 spans 15 amino acids. Germline V gene sequence: CDR1 SNHLY, CDR2 FYNNEI. Written as DNA, the CDR3 is TGTGCGTGGCAGGCAGGGGCCGGGGGCAAAAACATTCAGTACTTC. Residues: CAWQAGAGGKNIQYF.

This rearrangement joins TRBV28 to TRBJ2-3, with 7 bases matching TRBD2. The ends lost 1 base at V and 3 bases at J; junction bases unmatched: 7. CDR1 and CDR2 (germline): MDHEN, SYDVKM. The CDR3 has 16 residues. The CDR3 DNA sequence: TGTGCCAGCAGTTTATTGCCGGGGGGTTTTACAGATACGCAGTATTTT. Residues: CASSLLPGGFTDTQYF.

In its sample, this clonotype was seen many times. V is TRBV7-9 and J is TRBJ2-7; D unclear. CDR1 is SEHNR, CDR2 FQNEAQ, per germline (reference sequence). V lost 5 bases to trimming and J lost 4 bases, with 9 bases between them. This CDR3 is built from 12 residues. The CDR3 spells CASSPQAYEQYF. The CDR3 nucleotides read TGTGCCAGCAGCCCCCAGGCGTACGAGCAGTACTTC. Looking up the rest from reference TRBV7-9 and TRBJ2-7 gives the full variable domain: DTGVSQNPRHKITKRGQNVTFRCDPISEHNRLYWYRQTLGQGPEFLTYFQNEAQLEKSRLLSDRFSAERPKGSFSTLEIQRTEQGDSAMYLCASSPQAYEQYFGPGTRLTVT.